This paragraph covers one T cell receptor beta chain sequence. The record originates from a study of cytomegalovirus exposure and HLA in healthy donors. The CDR3 consists of 11 residues. In germline, CDR1 is MNHNY, CDR2 SVGAGI (reference sequence). Trimming took off 6 bases at V and 3 bases at J, with 6 bases between the two ends. Use of 60 Vbeta and 13 Jbeta primers characterized the PCR. Sequencing used immunoSEQ multiplex PCR; TCRdb keeps in-frame clones, though not all of them. This table has roughly 99,000 clones, 79% appearing once. This receptor was identified in a male donor in good health and CMV-seropositive. This chain joins TRBV6-6 and TRBJ2-7; D gene uncertain. The material sequenced was PBMCs. The CDR3, as DNA: TGTGCCAGCAGGTTAGTCTACGAGCAGTACTTC. Encoded protein: CASRLVYEQYF.